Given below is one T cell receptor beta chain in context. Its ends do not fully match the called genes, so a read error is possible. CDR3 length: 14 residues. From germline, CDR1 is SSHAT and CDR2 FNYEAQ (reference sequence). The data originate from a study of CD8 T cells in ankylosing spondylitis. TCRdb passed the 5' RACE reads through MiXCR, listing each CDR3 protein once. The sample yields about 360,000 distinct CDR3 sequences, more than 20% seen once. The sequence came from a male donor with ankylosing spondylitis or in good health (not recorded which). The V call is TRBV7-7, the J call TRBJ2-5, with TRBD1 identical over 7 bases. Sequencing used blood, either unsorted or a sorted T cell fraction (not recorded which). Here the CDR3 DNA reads TGTGCTAGCAGCCCACTAGACAGGGCGAAGACCCAGTACTTC. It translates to CASSPLDRAKTQYF.